Listed here are 24 T cell receptor beta chains from one sample, sequenced in a study of T cell repertoires in cytomegalovirus infection. TCRdb reprocessed the reads via MiXCR and lists one record per CDR3 protein. The table records about 180,000 distinct CDR3 sequences, approximately 15% of them present only once. Sequenced sample: PBMCs. The receptors shown here come from a human donor in good health (CMV status not recorded). Some clones in this sample may be carry-over from other donors' samples.

The chain is built from TRBV5-4 and TRBJ2-1; D is possibly TRBD1 (6 bases). V was pared by 0 bases and J by 0 bases, with 7 bases between. The CDR3 length is 15 residues. Germline CDR1 is SGHNT and CDR2 is YYREEE (reference sequence). Written as DNA, the CDR3 is TGTGCCAGCAGCTTGGAACAGGGCTCCTACAATGAGCAGTTCTTC. This translates into CASSLEQGSYNEQFF.

The chain carries TRBV10-3 and TRBJ1-5; 7 bases line up with TRBD1. The CDR3 is 14 residues long. V dropped 5 bases and J dropped 3; count of bases not matched to a gene: 4. CDR1 is ENHRY and CDR2 is SYGVKD in the germline V gene. The CDR3 spells CAISPGQSNQPQHF. The CDR3 region has the DNA TGTGCCATCAGTCCGGGACAGTCCAATCAGCCCCAGCATTTT.

V usage is TRBV7-6 and J usage is TRBJ2-5; 7 bases are a match to TRBD1. This CDR3 spans 14 amino acids. Germline V CDR1 and CDR2: SGHVS, FNYEAQ. J lost 2 bases, V lost 2 bases, and 2 bases had no gene match. As DNA, the CDR3 is TGTGCCAGCAGCTTACAGACAGGGCAAGAGACCCAGTACTTC. It encodes CASSLQTGQETQYF.

In this sample, this clonotype turned up many times. The gene calls are TRBV12-3 or TRBV12-4 and TRBJ2-5, with TRBD2 matching over 8 bases. CDR3 length: 15 amino acids. The V segment lost 6 bases and the J segment 3 bases; nucleotides outside the gene matches: 9. This CDR3 reads CASSPSLAGEETQYF. For the CDR3, the DNA is TGTGCCAGCAGCCCAAGCCTAGCGGGTGAAGAGACCCAGTACTTC.

This clonotype showed up many times. The rearrangement uses TRBV4-3 and TRBJ2-2; the D is unclear. Germline values: CDR1 LGHNA, CDR2 YSLEER. The V end lost 5 bases, the J end lost 4 bases, and 11 bases lay between the germline ends. This CDR3 region has 14 residues. As DNA, the CDR3 is TGCGCCAGCAGCTCCCAGGAGCTCACCGGGGAGCTGTTTTTT. Protein product: CASSSQELTGELFF.

The chain recombines TRBV18 with TRBJ2-1, with 8 bases matching TRBD1. The CDR3 totals 16 residues. CDR1 and CDR2 (germline): KGHSH, LQKENI. J was trimmed by 6 bases and V by 1 base; bases with no gene match: 8. The CDR3 loop reads CASSPRDDRGSNEQFF. The CDR3 nucleotides are TGTGCCAGCTCACCACGCGACGACAGGGGTAGCAATGAGCAGTTCTTC.

This sequence joins TRBV10-3 and TRBJ2-5; D gene uncertain. Germline-derived CDR1 and CDR2 are ENHRY and SYGVKD. The V end was cut by 2 bases, the J end by 3 bases, with 7 bases between. The CDR3 runs 13 residues. This chain's CDR3 is CAISETQKETQYF. CDR3 DNA sequence: TGTGCCATCAGTGAGACGCAAAAAGAGACCCAGTACTTC.

The rearrangement links TRBV6-6 to TRBJ2-7; 14 positions agree with TRBD2. CDR3 size: 16 residues. Germline lookup yields CDR1 MNHNY and CDR2 SVGAGI (reference sequence). The V gene end was trimmed by 6 bases and the J gene end by 0 bases; junction bases not matched to a gene: 4. CDR3 sequence: CASSLGTSGSSYEQYF. For the CDR3, the DNA is TGTGCCAGCAGCCTCGGGACTAGCGGGAGCTCCTACGAGCAGTACTTC.

This clonotype was seen many times. The chain links TRBV4-1 to TRBJ1-2; a weak D match, TRBD1 (5 bases). Germline lookup yields CDR1 MGHRA and CDR2 YSYEKL. CDR3 length equals 14 residues. The germline V and J ends were trimmed by 3 bases and 7 bases, with 15 bases remaining between them. The CDR3 protein is CASSHGGTDRGYTF. The CDR3 DNA sequence: TGCGCCAGCAGCCATGGCGGGACTGACCGTGGCTACACCTTC.

At least ten counts were recorded for this clonotype. J is TRBJ1-1 and V is TRBV7-2; D call uncertain. The CDR3 runs to 16 residues. V gave up 4 bases and J gave up 1 base, with 16 bases separating them. Germline lookup yields CDR1 SGHTA and CDR2 FQGNSA. DNA of the CDR3: TGTGCCAGCAGCTCTTTTCGGGCAGGACGGAACACTGAAGCTTTCTTT. It codes for CASSSFRAGRNTEAFF. The full variable domain, completed using reference TRBV7-2 and TRBJ1-1, is GAGVSQSPSNKVTEKGKDVELRCDPISGHTALYWYRQSLGQGLEFLIYFQGNSAPDKSGLPSDRFSAERTGGSVSTLTIQRTQQEDSAVYLCASSSFRAGRNTEAFFGQGTRLTVV.

This clonotype was found a few times. This sequence joins TRBV9 and TRBJ2-6, with 8 positions matching TRBD1. The J segment lost 0 bases and the V segment lost 2 bases, leaving 4 bases of the junction unmatched. CDR3 length equals 17 residues. CDR1 and CDR2 (germline): SGDLS, YYNGEE. The CDR3 loop is CASSVGTGNSGANVLTF. CDR3 DNA: TGTGCCAGCAGCGTGGGGACAGGCAACTCTGGGGCCAACGTCCTGACTTTC.

This clonotype was recorded many times. The rearrangement links TRBV7-6 to TRBJ1-5; tentatively, D is TRBD1 (6 bases). The V end lost 4 bases, the J end lost 5 bases, and 12 bases lay between the germline ends. This CDR3 is 14 amino acids long. Germline lookup yields CDR1 SGHVS and CDR2 FNYEAQ. The CDR3 sequence: CASSSGRGDQPQHF. Here the CDR3 DNA reads TGTGCCAGCAGCTCGGGCAGGGGAGATCAGCCCCAGCATTTT.

The rearrangement joins TRBV20-1 to TRBJ1-5; D is unresolved. This CDR3 is built from 12 residues. Trimming removed 3 bases at V and 9 bases at J, with 12 bases between. Looked up from germline, CDR1 is DFQATT and CDR2 is SNEGSKA (reference sequence). CDR3 DNA sequence: TGCAGTGCTAGGAGATGGGCTTGGCCCCAGCATTTT. Its translation: CSARRWAWPQHF.

This clonotype was detected only a few times. V and J are TRBV28 and TRBJ1-2, with D tentatively TRBD1 (6 bases). Germline V CDR1 and CDR2: MDHEN, SYDVKM. The CDR3 covers 12 residues. The CDR3 DNA reads as TGTGCTGTGAGGGGGACCGCGACTGGCTACACCTTC. Amino acid sequence: CAVRGTATGYTF.

This clonotype was recorded many times. The rearrangement joins TRBV7-8 to TRBJ1-4; weak D call: TRBD1 (5 bases). Trimming took off 7 bases at V and 6 bases at J, with 27 bases between the two ends. Germline V gene sequence: CDR1 SGHVS, CDR2 FQNEAQ. The CDR3 runs to 18 residues. The CDR3 DNA sequence: TGTGCCAGCACCTTGAGGCCAGAAGACAGATTATTACATGAAAAACTGTTTTTT. Amino acid sequence: CASTLRPEDRLLHEKLFF.

This clonotype occurred a few times. In nucleotides, the CDR3 is TGTGCCATCAGTGAGGACGCGGGGGCAAAAAATGGCTACACCTTC. Translation gives CAISEDAGAKNGYTF. This chain uses TRBV10-3 with TRBJ1-2; the D gene is possibly TRBD1 (6 bases). The germline V and J ends were trimmed by 2 bases and 6 bases, with 16 bases remaining between them. Germline CDR1 reads ENHRY; CDR2 reads SYGVKD. This CDR3 has 15 residues.

This clonotype was found a few times. The gene calls are TRBV15 and TRBJ1-1; unclear D gene. This CDR3 region has 13 residues. Germline CDR1 reads LNHNV; CDR2 reads YYDKDF (reference sequence). Trimming shortened V by 0 bases and J by 13 bases, and 15 bases separated the two germline ends. CDR3 coding DNA: TGTGCCACCAGCAGAGATTTGGGAGGGCTTGGTTTCTTT. This codes for CATSRDLGGLGFF.

This clonotype was counted a few times. This chain links TRBV28 with TRBJ1-1; 9 positions match TRBD1. This CDR3 has 13 residues. V lost 7 bases and J lost 5; bases outside the gene matches: 5. CDR1 and CDR2 from the germline V gene are MDHEN and SYDVKM. CDR3 DNA sequence: TGTGCCAGCATGACGGGACAGGGTACTGAAGCTTTCTTT. This translates into CASMTGQGTEAFF.

This chain links TRBV10-3 with TRBJ2-5; TRBD1 aligns across 10 bases. After removal of 10 bases from V and 2 bases from J, the junction contained 7 bases not matched to a gene. The CDR3 is 14 amino acids. Looked up from germline, CDR1 is ENHRY and CDR2 is SYGVKD. In nucleotides, the CDR3 is TGTGCCAGTGGACAGGGGGTCGGTCAAGAGACCCAGTACTTC. It encodes CASGQGVGQETQYF.

This chain uses TRBV2 with TRBJ1-5; D is possibly TRBD1 (6 bases). Trimming removed 0 bases at V and 5 bases at J, with 14 bases between. In germline, CDR1 is SNHLY, CDR2 FYNNEI. The CDR3 contains 16 residues. This CDR3 reads CASSEASTGKYQPQHF. CDR3 sequence (DNA): TGTGCCAGCAGTGAAGCGTCTACAGGGAAATATCAGCCCCAGCATTTT.

There are a few counts of this clonotype. The rearrangement joins TRBV7-9 to TRBJ2-2; D may be TRBD2 (5 bases). This CDR3 has 11 amino acids. Trimming cost V 8 bases and J 4 bases, with 5 bases left between them. Germline V gene data show CDR1 as SEHNR and CDR2 as FQNEAQ (reference sequence). CDR3 residues: CASRGTGELFF. CDR3 nucleotides: TGTGCCAGCCGGGGCACCGGGGAGCTGTTTTTT.

This clonotype was seen repeatedly, ten times or more. CDR3 sequence reads: CASRLTGGPNTEAFF. For the CDR3, the DNA is TGTGCCAGCAGATTGACAGGGGGCCCGAACACTGAAGCTTTCTTT. The J gene is TRBJ1-1, the V gene TRBV7-2, with 10 bases fitting TRBD1. The V and J ends lost 6 bases and 1 base, in that order; junction bases with no gene match: 5. The CDR3 contains 15 residues. CDR1 and CDR2 (germline): SGHTA, FQGNSA.

This clonotype was detected ten times or more. The chain carries TRBV7-2 and TRBJ1-4; tentative D call: TRBD1 (6 bases). This CDR3 is built from 15 residues. CDR1 and CDR2 from the germline V gene are SGHTA and FQGNSA. With 5 bases removed from V and 6 bases from J, the gap between germline ends came to 16 bases. DNA for the CDR3: TGTGCCAGCAGCCGAATGGAGGGGGGCGATGAAAAACTGTTTTTT. This gives the protein CASSRMEGGDEKLFF.

The V and J genes are TRBV14 and TRBJ2-7, with 8 bases matching TRBD2. The CDR3 extends over 16 amino acids. Germline V gene lookup returns CDR1 SGHDN and CDR2 FVKESK. Trimming at V came to 4 bases and at J to 2 bases, leaving 10 bases not matched to a gene. The CDR3 loop is CASSPRGAGVAYEQYF. Written as DNA, the CDR3 is TGTGCCAGCAGCCCGAGGGGAGCGGGAGTCGCCTACGAGCAGTACTTC.